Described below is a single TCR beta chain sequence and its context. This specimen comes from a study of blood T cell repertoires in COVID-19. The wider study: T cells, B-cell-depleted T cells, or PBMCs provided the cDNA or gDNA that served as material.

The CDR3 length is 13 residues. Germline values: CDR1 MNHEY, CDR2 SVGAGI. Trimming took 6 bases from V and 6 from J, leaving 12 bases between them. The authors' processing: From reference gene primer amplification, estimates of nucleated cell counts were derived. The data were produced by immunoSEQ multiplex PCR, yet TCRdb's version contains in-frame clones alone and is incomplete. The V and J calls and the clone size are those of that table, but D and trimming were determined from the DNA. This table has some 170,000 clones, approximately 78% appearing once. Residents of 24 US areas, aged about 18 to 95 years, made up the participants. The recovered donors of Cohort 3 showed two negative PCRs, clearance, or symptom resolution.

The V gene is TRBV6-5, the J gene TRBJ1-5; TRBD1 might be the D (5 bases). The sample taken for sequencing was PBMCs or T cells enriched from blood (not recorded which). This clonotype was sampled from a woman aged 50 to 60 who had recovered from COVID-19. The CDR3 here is CASREGRGQPQHF. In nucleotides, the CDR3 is TGTGCCAGCAGGGAGGGGCGGGGTCAGCCCCAGCATTTT.